These 21 T cell receptor beta chains originate from one sample sequenced in a study of PD-1 blockade in classical Hodgkin lymphoma. Clones were read by immunoSEQ multiplex PCR, and TCRdb kept only the in-frame ones, dropping some. The sample records roughly 90,000 clones, roughly 76% being singletons. All patients relapsed after autologous stem cell transplantation, and brentuximab vedotin exposure varied. The sequencing used peripheral blood mononuclear cells (PBMCs), collected before the second cycle of nivolumab. These receptors were obtained from a human donor with classical Hodgkin lymphoma.

The chain is built from TRBV7-9 and TRBJ2-3; D uncertain. The CDR3 totals 12 residues. CDR1 is SEHNR, CDR2 FQNEAQ, per germline (reference sequence). Trimming shortened V by 5 bases and J by 6 bases, and 9 bases separated the two germline ends. The CDR3 here is CASSPSGDTQYF. DNA for the CDR3: TGTGCCAGCAGCCCCTCCGGGGATACGCAGTATTTT.

The CDR3: CASSLDPGTVTGELFF. As DNA, the CDR3 is TGCGCCAGCAGCTTGGATCCTGGGACTGTTACCGGGGAGCTGTTTTTT. The J gene is TRBJ2-2, the V gene TRBV5-1; maybe TRBD2 (6 bases). Germline CDR1 and CDR2: SGHRS and YFSETQ. This CDR3 contains 16 residues. V was pared by 0 bases and J by 5 bases, with 14 bases between.

This clone was observed a few times. The CDR3 region has the DNA TGCGCCAGCAGCTTGGGGGCAGGACTTCTCACTGAAGCTTTCTTT. Amino acid sequence: CASSLGAGLLTEAFF. The rearrangement uses TRBV5-1 and TRBJ1-1; no definite D call. Germline assignment: CDR1 SGHRS and CDR2 YFSETQ. The CDR3 runs 15 residues. Trimming took 0 bases from V and 4 from J, leaving 13 bases between them.

The chain links TRBV5-4 to TRBJ2-3, with 9 bases identical to TRBD2. The CDR3 is 14 residues long. The germline V gene encodes CDR1 SGHNT and CDR2 YYREEE (reference sequence). The ends lost 5 bases at V and 4 bases at J; junction bases unmatched: 5. CDR3 protein: CASSLAGAADTQYF. The CDR3 DNA reads TGTGCCAGCAGTTTAGCGGGAGCAGCAGATACGCAGTATTTT.

The sample holds a few counts of this clone. The chain couples TRBV7-2 to TRBJ1-5, with D unresolved. The length of the CDR3 is 16 residues. Deletions cut 3 bases from V and 3 bases from J, with 15 bases between. The germline CDR1 and CDR2 sequences are SGHTA and FQGNSA. CDR3 loop: CASSLLEGGFNQPQHF. The CDR3, as DNA: TGTGCCAGCAGCTTGCTAGAGGGAGGGTTCAATCAGCCCCAGCATTTT.

J is TRBJ2-6 and V is TRBV7-6; D is perhaps TRBD2 (6 bases). This CDR3 is 15 amino acids long. Trimming took 4 bases from V and 0 from J, leaving 7 bases between them. Germline V CDR1 and CDR2: SGHVS, FNYEAQ. The CDR3 nucleotides are TGTGCCAGCAGCTACGGGGGCTCTGGGGCCAACGTCCTGACTTTC. This encodes CASSYGGSGANVLTF.

CDR3 residues: CAISEFGPRGEKLFF. The CDR3 bases are TGTGCCATCAGTGAGTTCGGGCCCCGGGGTGAAAAACTGTTTTTT. The chain has TRBV10-3 and TRBJ1-4, with D unclear. The ends were cut back, 1 base at V and 7 bases at J, with 13 bases in the middle. Germline V gene data show CDR1 as ENHRY and CDR2 as SYGVKD. The CDR3 consists of 15 residues.

This chain links TRBV5-1 with TRBJ2-5; TRBD1 agrees at 11 bases. In germline, CDR1 is SGHRS, CDR2 YFSETQ. The V segment lost 4 bases and the J segment 4 bases; nucleotides outside the gene matches: 9. This CDR3 contains 16 residues. The CDR3 loop is CASSATGTGGSETQYF. Here the CDR3 DNA reads TGCGCCAGCAGCGCAACCGGGACAGGGGGGTCAGAGACCCAGTACTTC.

V and J are TRBV14 and TRBJ1-1; D perhaps matches TRBD1 (5 bases). The length of the CDR3 is 14 residues. Deletions cut 4 bases from V and 4 bases from J, with 13 bases between. Looked up from germline, CDR1 is SGHDN and CDR2 is FVKESK. In DNA form, the CDR3 reads TGTGCCAGCAGCCCGGGACCGCTGCTCACTGAAGCTTTCTTT. Encoded protein: CASSPGPLLTEAFF.

This rearrangement joins TRBV19 to TRBJ1-1; 7 nucleotides align to TRBD1. The CDR3 covers 12 residues. The germline gives CDR1 LNHDA, CDR2 SQIVND (reference sequence). Trimming took 4 bases from V and 7 from J; bases not matched to a gene: 3. For the CDR3, the DNA is TGTGCCAGTAGTACCGGACAGGTTGAAGCTTTCTTT. It encodes CASSTGQVEAFF.

The chain combines TRBV28 with TRBJ2-1, with 10 bases that match TRBD2. Losses at the gene ends were 3 bases for V and 2 bases for J; bases not matched to a gene: 7. The CDR3 length is 17 residues. Looked up from germline, CDR1 is MDHEN and CDR2 is SYDVKM. CDR3 DNA sequence: TGTGCCAGCAGTTTCACTAGCGGGATCTGGACCTACAATGAGCAGTTCTTC. Protein sequence: CASSFTSGIWTYNEQFF.

J is TRBJ1-1 and V is TRBV5-1, with 7 bases lining up with TRBD1. The CDR3 has 14 residues. Germline loops: CDR1 SGHRS, CDR2 YFSETQ. Trimming cost V 4 bases and J 1 base; bases outside gene matches: 4. CDR3 in amino acids: CASSNQGGNTEAFF. CDR3 bases: TGCGCCAGCAGCAACCAGGGGGGGAACACTGAAGCTTTCTTT.

The V gene is TRBV5-4, the J gene TRBJ2-1; 7 bases match TRBD1. V dropped 5 bases and J dropped 0; count of bases not matched to a gene: 5. The CDR3 has 15 residues. Per the germline V gene, CDR1 is SGHNT and CDR2 is YYREEE (reference sequence). The chain's CDR3 is CASRAGGSSYNEQFF. CDR3 in DNA: TGTGCCAGCAGAGCAGGGGGTAGCTCCTACAATGAGCAGTTCTTC.

In its sample, this clone was seen a few times. The DNA for the CDR3 is TGCGCCAGCAGCTTGGGCCCCGGGGCCAACTACGAGCAGTACTTC. Protein: CASSLGPGANYEQYF. The chain uses TRBV5-1 and TRBJ2-7; D possibly uses TRBD1 or TRBD2 (5 bases each). Germline CDR1 SGHRS, CDR2 YFSETQ. This CDR3 region has 15 residues. Trimming cost V 0 bases and J 3 bases, with 13 bases left between them. Full variable domain (missing parts from reference TRBV5-1 and TRBJ2-7): KAGVTQTPRYLIKTRGQQVTLSCSPISGHRSVSWYQQTPGQGLQFLFEYFSETQRNKGNFPGRFSGRQFSNSRSEMNVSTLELGDSALYLCASSLGPGANYEQYFGPGTRLTVT.

This clone has only one observation. The rearrangement links TRBV7-9 to TRBJ1-2; 7 bases align to TRBD1. The CDR3 length is 15 residues. The V gene's germline CDR1 is SEHNR and CDR2 FQNEAQ (reference sequence). V dropped 1 base and J dropped 7; count of bases not matched to a gene: 9. The CDR3: CASSLEISAGGGYTF. CDR3 nucleotides: TGTGCCAGCAGCTTAGAAATTTCGGCAGGGGGTGGCTACACCTTC.

This clone was detected once. This rearrangement joins TRBV5-1 to TRBJ2-1; the match to TRBD2 covers 13 bases. V trimming: 4 bases; J trimming: 7 bases; junction bases outside the gene matches: 5. The CDR3 contains 15 residues. Looked up from germline, CDR1 is SGHRS and CDR2 is YFSETQ. The DNA of the CDR3 is TGCGCCAGCAGCGGGGCGGGACTAGCGGGGAATGAGCAGTTCTTC. Amino acid sequence: CASSGAGLAGNEQFF.

The J gene is TRBJ2-6, the V gene TRBV4-1, with a possible D match to TRBD2 (5 bases). V dropped 3 bases and J dropped 2 bases, with 11 bases sitting between them. This CDR3 has 16 residues. From germline, CDR1 is MGHRA and CDR2 YSYEKL. CDR3 sequence (DNA): TGCGCCAGCAGCCAGTTTTTCGGGGCTGGGGCCAACGTCCTGACTTTC. Translating it yields CASSQFFGAGANVLTF.

The rearrangement uses TRBV28 and TRBJ2-5, with 7 positions matching TRBD1. Unmatched junction bases numbered 8, after V lost 5 bases and J lost 2 bases. This CDR3 comprises 15 residues. CDR1 is MDHEN, CDR2 SYDVKM, per germline. As DNA, the CDR3 is TGTGCCAGCAGTCCCCAGACAGGGAAACAAGAGACCCAGTACTTC. Protein: CASSPQTGKQETQYF.

The V and J genes are TRBV27 and TRBJ1-1, with D unresolved. Germline V CDR1 and CDR2: MNHEY, SMNVEV (reference sequence). V lost 8 bases and J 3 bases, leaving 16 bases between the germline ends. The length of the CDR3 is 14 residues. The CDR3 spells CASRRRGGDTEAFF. In DNA form, the CDR3 reads TGTGCCAGCCGTCGGAGAGGCGGGGACACTGAAGCTTTCTTT.

The chain employs TRBV5-1 and TRBJ2-7; 7 nucleotides match TRBD2. The CDR3 spans 14 residues. Trimming at V came to 6 bases and at J to 2 bases, leaving 8 bases not matched to a gene. From germline, CDR1 is SGHRS and CDR2 YFSETQ. CDR3 amino acids: CASNPGLSPYEQYF. The CDR3 coding sequence is TGCGCCAGCAATCCGGGACTATCCCCCTACGAGCAGTACTTC.

The chain uses TRBV10-2 and TRBJ2-2, with unresolved D. This CDR3 is 13 amino acids long. V lost 4 bases and J lost 3, with 6 bases in between. Per germline, CDR1 WSHSY and CDR2 SAAADI. CDR3 region: CASSVTDTGELFF. CDR3 nucleotide sequence: TGCGCCAGCAGTGTAACAGACACCGGGGAGCTGTTTTTT.